This TCR beta chain was recovered during a study of blood T cell repertoires in COVID-19. Study as a whole: COVID-19 samples collected from the United States, Italy and Spain covered acute and convalescent phases. PBMCs, B-cell-depleted T cells, or T cells provided the cDNA or gDNA that made up the material.

In the source study's methods: From reference gene primer amplification, estimates of nucleated cell counts were derived. Sequencing used immunoSEQ multiplex PCR; TCRdb keeps in-frame clones, though not all of them. V, J and clone size are taken as reported in that table, and D and trimming were inferred from the DNA itself. The sample consists of 300,000 to 400,000 clones, around 90% of them appearing once. Seattle's enrolled individuals joined amid active infection and were then monitored longitudinally. The V gene's germline CDR1 is MNHEY and CDR2 SVGAGI. The CDR3 totals 15 residues. V was clipped by 4 bases and J by 2 bases, with 14 bases between them.

The TCR comes from a woman aged 25 to 39 with COVID-19, enrolled during active disease. V and J are TRBV6-5 and TRBJ1-2, with D perhaps TRBD1 (6 bases). The sequencing sample was made of peripheral blood. The DNA of the CDR3 is TGTGCCAGCAGTTTCCTACAGGGTACCAACTATGGCTACACCTTC. Its translation: CASSFLQGTNYGYTF.